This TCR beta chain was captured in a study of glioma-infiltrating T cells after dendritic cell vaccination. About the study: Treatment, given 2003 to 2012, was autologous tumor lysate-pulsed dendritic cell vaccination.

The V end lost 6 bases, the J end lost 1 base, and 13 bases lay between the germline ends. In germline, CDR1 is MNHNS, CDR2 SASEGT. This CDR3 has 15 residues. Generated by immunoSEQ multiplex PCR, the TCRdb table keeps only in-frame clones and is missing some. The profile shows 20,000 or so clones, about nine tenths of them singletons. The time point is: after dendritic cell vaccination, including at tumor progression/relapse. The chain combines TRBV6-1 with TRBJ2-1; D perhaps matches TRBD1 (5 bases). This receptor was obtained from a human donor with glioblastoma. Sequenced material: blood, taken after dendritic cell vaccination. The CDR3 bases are TGTGCCAGCAGCTCTGACAGAAAATCCTACAATGAGCAGTTCTTC. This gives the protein CASSSDRKSYNEQFF.